Listed below are T cell receptor beta chains from one sample, sequenced in a study of memory CD4+ T cells and cytomegalovirus serostatus. TCRdb's table, derived via immunoSEQ multiplex PCR, lists solely in-frame clones and lacks some. The sample contains around 26,000 clones, over 70% of which appear only once. Source material: memory CD4+ T cells from blood. The source of these receptors is an adult in good health and CMV-seronegative. Each CDR3 is given with its conserved first and last residue. The D gene is left open where the match is weak. Size values are once, few and many counts, or a class for expanded clones, and some rows have none.

cdr3_aa cdr3_nt v_call clone_size d_call j_call
CASSLGGYGTGELFF TGCGCCAGCAGCTTGGGAGGATACGGGACCGGGGAGCTGTTTTTT TRBV5-1 - - TRBJ2-2
CASSFAVGNQPQHF TGTGCCAGCAGTTTTGCGGTGGGGAACCAGCCCCAGCATTTT TRBV28 - - TRBJ1-5
CASRQGSGNSPLHF TGTGCCAGCAGGCAGGGATCTGGTAATTCACCCCTCCACTTT TRBV6-5 - - TRBJ1-6
CASSPGTGEYSNQPQHF TGCGCCAGCAGCCCCGGGACAGGTGAATATAGCAATCAGCCCCAGCATTTT TRBV5-1 few TRBD1 TRBJ1-5
CASSLGGGEGYTF TGTGCCAGCAGCTTAGGTGGTGGAGAGGGCTACACCTTC TRBV7-9 - - TRBJ1-2
CASSFSGTGGGETQYF TGTGCCAGCAGCTTCTCCGGGACAGGGGGCGGGGAGACCCAGTACTTC TRBV7-2 - TRBD1 TRBJ2-5
CASSPREGFEAFF TGTGCCAGCAGCCCGCGTGAGGGGTTCGAAGCTTTCTTT TRBV9 - - TRBJ1-1
CASSLGQGVSYEQYF TGTGCCAGCAGCTTGGGACAGGGAGTATCCTACGAGCAGTACTTC TRBV11-1 once TRBD1 TRBJ2-7
CASSSPGQGSGNTIYF TGTGCCAGCAGTTCTCCGGGACAGGGTTCTGGAAACACCATATATTTT TRBV28 - TRBD1 TRBJ1-3
CASSQTGVGTDTQYF TGTGCCAGCAGCCAAACAGGGGTAGGCACAGATACGCAGTATTTT TRBV14 - TRBD1 TRBJ2-3
CASSLESSGTKEYF TGTGCCAGCAGCTTAGAAAGTAGCGGAACAAAGGAGTACTTC TRBV7-9 - - TRBJ2-7
CAWMASRTDTQYF TGTGCCTGGATGGCCAGCCGCACAGATACGCAGTATTTT TRBV30 - - TRBJ2-3
CASNLAKSTGELFF TGTGCCAGCAATCTAGCGAAATCGACCGGGGAGCTGTTTTTT TRBV7-9 - - TRBJ2-2
CATSRDGQPNYGYTF TGTGCCACCAGCAGAGATGGACAGCCTAACTATGGCTACACCTTC TRBV15 - - TRBJ1-2
CASSRDTDYGYTF TGTGCCAGCAGCCGAGACACCGACTATGGCTACACCTTC TRBV7-9 - - TRBJ1-2
CASRTGFHNSPLHF TGTGCCAGCAGAACGGGATTCCACAATTCACCCCTCCACTTT TRBV6-5 - - TRBJ1-6
CASSRSGSYSNQPQHF TGTGCCAGCTCACGGAGCGGCAGTTATAGCAATCAGCCCCAGCATTTT TRBV2 once - TRBJ1-5
CASSLGRDRGGAFF TGTGCCAGCAGCTTAGGTAGGGACAGGGGAGGAGCTTTCTTT TRBV11-2 - TRBD1 TRBJ1-1
CASSLGLGGPMQETQYF TGCGCCAGCAGCTTGGGGTTGGGGGGGCCAATGCAAGAGACCCAGTACTTC TRBV5-1 - - TRBJ2-5
CAWSGKNPGNTIYF TGTGCCTGGAGTGGAAAAAACCCTGGAAACACCATATATTTT TRBV30 - - TRBJ1-3
CASSLVPGFTDTQYF TGTGCCAGCAGCTTAGTGCCAGGGTTCACAGATACGCAGTATTTT TRBV11-2 - - TRBJ2-3
CASSPPGADTQYF TGTGCCAGCTCACCACCAGGGGCAGATACGCAGTATTTT TRBV18 - - TRBJ2-3
CAIREGAKNTEAFF TGTGCCATCAGGGAAGGGGCGAAGAACACTGAAGCTTTCTTT TRBV10-3 - - TRBJ1-1
CASSSPSGTRVSTDTQYF TGTGCCAGCAGCTCACCTTCCGGGACTAGAGTTAGCACAGATACGCAGTATTTT TRBV9 - TRBD2 TRBJ2-3
CAISESTNGGQPQHF TGTGCCATCAGTGAGTCCACCAACGGGGGCCAGCCCCAGCATTTT TRBV10-3 - - TRBJ1-5
CASSNAYEQYF TGTGCCAGCTCAAATGCATACGAGCAGTACTTC TRBV18 - - TRBJ2-7
CAWTKGGNTEAFF TGTGCCTGGACTAAGGGGGGGAACACTGAAGCTTTCTTT TRBV30 - - TRBJ1-1
CATTIAGGDETQYF TGTGCCACAACCATAGCGGGGGGAGACGAGACCCAGTACTTC TRBV10-3 - TRBD2 TRBJ2-5
CASSGLAVTDTQYF TGTGCCAGCAGTGGGTTAGCTGTCACAGATACGCAGTATTTT TRBV2 - - TRBJ2-3